These 3 T cell receptor beta chains came from one sample sequenced in a study of lymphopenia after photon versus proton radiotherapy. The data were produced by immunoSEQ multiplex PCR, yet TCRdb's version contains in-frame clones alone and is incomplete. This table has around 70,000 clones, less than 95% appearing once. Sequenced material: peripheral blood, taken from a patient treated with photon-based radiotherapy. The receptors come from a woman aged 40 to 55 with cholangiocarcinoma.

This sequence joins TRBV6-1 and TRBJ2-1, with a possible D match to TRBD2 (6 bases). CDR3 length equals 13 residues. CDR1 MNHNS and CDR2 SASEGT come from the germline V gene. With 6 bases removed from V and 3 bases from J, the gap between germline ends came to 9 bases. CDR3 sequence (DNA): TGTGCCAGCAGCCTAGCGAACTACAATGAGCAGTTCTTC. This sequence encodes CASSLANYNEQFF.

The rearrangement uses TRBV30 and TRBJ1-1; D not resolved. The CDR3 runs 14 residues. Trimming took off 4 bases at V and 1 base at J, with 13 bases between the two ends. The V gene's germline CDR1 is GTSNPN and CDR2 SVGIG (reference sequence). This CDR3 is CAWKADGGNTEAFF. The CDR3 DNA is TGTGCCTGGAAGGCGGATGGAGGGAACACTGAAGCTTTCTTT. Complete variable domain (other parts from reference TRBV30 and TRBJ1-1): SQTIHQWPATLVQPVGSPLSLECTVEGTSNPNLYWYRQAAGRGLQLLFYSVGIGQISSEVPQNLSASRPQDRQFILSSKKLLLSDSGFYLCAWKADGGNTEAFFGQGTRLTVV.

The rearrangement links TRBV11-2 to TRBJ1-5; maybe TRBD1 (5 bases). CDR1 SGHAT and CDR2 FQNNGV come from the germline V gene. Between the trimmed V and J ends, which lost 3 bases and 3 bases, there was a span of 9 bases. The CDR3 consists of 14 residues. Here the CDR3 DNA reads TGTGCCAGCAGCTTTGGGGGGGACAATCAGCCCCAGCATTTT. It is translated as CASSFGGDNQPQHF. The whole variable domain, filled in from reference TRBV11-2 and TRBJ1-5, reads EAGVAQSPRYKIIEKRQSVAFWCNPISGHATLYWYQQILGQGPKLLIQFQNNGVVDDSQLPKDRFSAERLKGVDSTLKIQPAKLEDSAVYLCASSFGGDNQPQHFGDGTRLSIL.